One sample yielded the 7 T cell receptor beta chains listed below, sequenced in a study of T cell responses to AZD1222 COVID-19 vaccine. Profiled with immunoSEQ multiplex PCR; TCRdb holds only in-frame clones, not every one. Among about 120,000 clones, around 90% were seen once, and the ten largest hold under 10%. The specimen was peripheral blood, collected on day 0 of AZD1222 vaccination. These receptors were taken from an adult in good health.

The chain links TRBV5-1 to TRBJ2-1; 8 bases align to TRBD2. Germline CDR1 and CDR2: SGHRS and YFSETQ. The CDR3 contains 14 residues. J lost 6 bases, V lost 2 bases, and 4 bases had no gene match. CDR3 DNA sequence: TGCGCCAGCAGCTTTAGCGGGACCAGCAATGAGCAGTTCTTC. Residues: CASSFSGTSNEQFF.

The V gene is TRBV28, the J gene TRBJ2-2; D might be TRBD2 (6 bases). This CDR3 contains 16 residues. V lost 1 base to trimming and J lost 0 bases, with 9 bases between them. Germline CDR1 MDHEN, CDR2 SYDVKM. The CDR3 loop reads CASSLYGGANTGELFF. CDR3 DNA: TGTGCCAGCAGTTTATACGGCGGGGCGAACACCGGGGAGCTGTTTTTT.

Of note for this clone: The sample contains more than one DNA sequence encoding this CDR3. The chain has TRBV2 and TRBJ1-6, with D unresolved. Germline CDR1 is SNHLY and CDR2 is FYNNEI. This CDR3 comprises 11 residues. V was pared by 8 bases and J by 10 bases, with 9 bases between. The CDR3 reads CASRGESPLHF. As DNA, the CDR3 is TGTGCCAGCCGGGGAGAGTCACCCCTCCACTTT.

For this clone: The identical CDR3 is also encoded by other nucleotide sequences in the sample. The chain combines TRBV15 with TRBJ2-1; maybe TRBD2 (6 bases). The CDR3 is made up of 15 amino acids. The V gene's germline CDR1 is LNHNV and CDR2 YYDKDF (reference sequence). V dropped 0 bases and J dropped 4 bases, with 10 bases sitting between them. CDR3 residues: CATSRDLGRYNEQFF. CDR3 coding DNA: TGTGCCACCAGCAGAGATTTGGGGAGGTACAATGAGCAGTTCTTC. The full variable domain, completed using reference TRBV15 and TRBJ2-1, is DAMVIQNPRYQVTQFGKPVTLSCSQTLNHNVMYWYQQKSSQAPKLLFHYYDKDFNNEADTPDNFQSRRPNTSFCFLDIRSPGLGDTAMYLCATSRDLGRYNEQFFGPGTRLTVL.

Comments on this clone: At one of its ends the junction is not consistent with the germline gene, which may arise from a read error. This rearrangement joins TRBV6-5 to TRBJ1-2; D uncertain. In germline, CDR1 is MNHEY, CDR2 SVGAGI. The CDR3 has 10 residues. The CDR3 region has the DNA TGTGCCAGCAGTCTTCGGGCATTCCTTTTC. It translates to CASSLRAFLF.

The chain uses TRBV19 and TRBJ1-3, with no clear D. This CDR3 is built from 15 residues. The germline gives CDR1 LNHDA, CDR2 SQIVND (reference sequence). V gave up 1 base and J gave up 2 bases, with 9 bases separating them. This CDR3 is CASSIGQNPGNTIYF. The CDR3 nucleotides read TGTGCCAGTAGTATAGGTCAGAACCCTGGAAACACCATATATTTT.

CDR3: CASSLLGQVDEAFF. The DNA for the CDR3 is TGTGCCAGCAGTTTATTGGGACAGGTCGATGAAGCTTTCTTT. The chain uses TRBV27 and TRBJ1-1; 8 positions match TRBD1. The germline CDR1 and CDR2 sequences are MNHEY and SMNVEV (reference sequence). The V gene end was trimmed by 1 base and the J gene end by 7 bases; junction bases not matched to a gene: 5. This CDR3 contains 14 residues.